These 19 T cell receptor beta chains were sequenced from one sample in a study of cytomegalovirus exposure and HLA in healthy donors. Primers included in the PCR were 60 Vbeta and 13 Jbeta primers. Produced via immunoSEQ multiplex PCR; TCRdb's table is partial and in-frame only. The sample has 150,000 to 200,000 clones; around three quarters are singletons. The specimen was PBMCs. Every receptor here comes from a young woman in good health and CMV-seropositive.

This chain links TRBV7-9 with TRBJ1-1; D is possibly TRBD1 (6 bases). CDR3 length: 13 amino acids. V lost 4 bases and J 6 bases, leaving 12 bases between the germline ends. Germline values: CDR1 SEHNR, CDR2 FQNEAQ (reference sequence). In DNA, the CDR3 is TGTGCCAGCAGCTCGCAGGGGAATCCTGAAGCTTTCTTT. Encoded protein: CASSSQGNPEAFF. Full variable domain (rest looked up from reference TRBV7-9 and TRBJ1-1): DTGVSQNPRHKITKRGQNVTFRCDPISEHNRLYWYRQTLGQGPEFLTYFQNEAQLEKSRLLSDRFSAERPKGSFSTLEIQRTEQGDSAMYLCASSSQGNPEAFFGQGTRLTVV.

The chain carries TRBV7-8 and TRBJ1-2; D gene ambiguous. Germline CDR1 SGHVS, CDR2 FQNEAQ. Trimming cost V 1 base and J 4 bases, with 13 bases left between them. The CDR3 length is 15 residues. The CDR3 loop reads CASSLGWRDGYGYTF. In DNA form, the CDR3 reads TGTGCCAGCAGCTTAGGTTGGAGGGATGGCTATGGCTACACCTTC.

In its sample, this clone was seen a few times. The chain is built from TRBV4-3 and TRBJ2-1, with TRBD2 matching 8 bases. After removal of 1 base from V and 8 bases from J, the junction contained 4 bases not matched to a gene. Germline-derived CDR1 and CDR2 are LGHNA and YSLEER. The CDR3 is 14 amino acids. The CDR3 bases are TGCGCCAGCAGCCAAGGTTTGACTAGCGATGAGCAGTTCTTC. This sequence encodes CASSQGLTSDEQFF.

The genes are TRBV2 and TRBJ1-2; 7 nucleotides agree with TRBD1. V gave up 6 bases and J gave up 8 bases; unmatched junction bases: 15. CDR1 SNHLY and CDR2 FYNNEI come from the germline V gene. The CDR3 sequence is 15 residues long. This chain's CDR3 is CASSLIVGQPRGYTF. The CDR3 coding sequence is TGTGCCAGCAGCCTTATTGTGGGACAGCCCAGAGGCTACACCTTC.

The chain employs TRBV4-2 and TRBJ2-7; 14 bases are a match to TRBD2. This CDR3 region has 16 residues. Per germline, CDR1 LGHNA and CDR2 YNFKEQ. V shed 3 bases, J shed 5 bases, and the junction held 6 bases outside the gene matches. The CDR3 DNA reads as TGTGCCAGCAGCCAGTCCGGGACTAGCGGGGGCCACGAGCAGTACTTC. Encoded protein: CASSQSGTSGGHEQYF.

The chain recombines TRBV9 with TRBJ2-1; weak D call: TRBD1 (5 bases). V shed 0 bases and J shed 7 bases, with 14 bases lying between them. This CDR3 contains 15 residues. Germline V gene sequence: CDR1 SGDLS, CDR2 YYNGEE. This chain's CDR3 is CASSVEGYSGNEQFF. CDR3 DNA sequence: TGTGCCAGCAGCGTAGAGGGGTACTCTGGGAATGAGCAGTTCTTC.

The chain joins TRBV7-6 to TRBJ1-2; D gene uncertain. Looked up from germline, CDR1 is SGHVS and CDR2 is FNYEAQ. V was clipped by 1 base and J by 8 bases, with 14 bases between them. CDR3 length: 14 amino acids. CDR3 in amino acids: CASSLDDTTQGYTF. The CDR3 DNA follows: TGTGCCAGCAGCTTAGATGACACAACCCAAGGCTACACCTTC.

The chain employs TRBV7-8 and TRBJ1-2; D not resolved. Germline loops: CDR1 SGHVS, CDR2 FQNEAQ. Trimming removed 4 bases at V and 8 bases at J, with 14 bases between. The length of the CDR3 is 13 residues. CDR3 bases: TGTGCCAGCAGCTGGGCAGTTGGGAGGGGCTACACCTTC. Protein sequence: CASSWAVGRGYTF.

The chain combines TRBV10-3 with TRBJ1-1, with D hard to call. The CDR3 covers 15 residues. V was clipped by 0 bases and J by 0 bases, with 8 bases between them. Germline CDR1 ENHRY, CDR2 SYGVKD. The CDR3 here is CAISESYRMNTEAFF. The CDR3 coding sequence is TGTGCCATCAGTGAGTCTTACAGAATGAACACTGAAGCTTTCTTT.

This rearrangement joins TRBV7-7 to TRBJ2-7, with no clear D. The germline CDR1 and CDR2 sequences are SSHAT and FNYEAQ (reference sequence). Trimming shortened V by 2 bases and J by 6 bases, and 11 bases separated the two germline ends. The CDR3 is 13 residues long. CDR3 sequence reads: CASSLSTGSEQYF. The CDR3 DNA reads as TGTGCCAGCAGCTTAAGCACGGGTTCCGAGCAGTACTTC.

The CDR3 loop is CAWSVWGDGATNEKLFF. The CDR3 nucleotides are TGTGCCTGGAGTGTATGGGGAGACGGAGCAACTAATGAAAAACTGTTTTTT. V usage is TRBV30 and J usage is TRBJ1-4, with unresolved D. The CDR3 contains 17 residues. Trimming took 0 bases from V and 0 from J, leaving 14 bases between them. Germline assignment: CDR1 GTSNPN and CDR2 SVGIG (reference sequence).

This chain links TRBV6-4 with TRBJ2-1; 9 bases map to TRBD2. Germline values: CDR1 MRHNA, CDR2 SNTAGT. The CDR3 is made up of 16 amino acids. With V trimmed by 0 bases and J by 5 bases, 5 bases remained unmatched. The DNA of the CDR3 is TGTGCCAGCAGTGACTCCGGCGGGAGGGGAAACAATGAGCAGTTCTTC. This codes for CASSDSGGRGNNEQFF.

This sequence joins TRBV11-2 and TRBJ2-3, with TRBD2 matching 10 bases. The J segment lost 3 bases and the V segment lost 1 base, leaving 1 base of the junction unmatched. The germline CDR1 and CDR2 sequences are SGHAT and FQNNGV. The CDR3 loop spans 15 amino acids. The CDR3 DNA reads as TGTGCCAGCAGCTTAGTACTAGCGGGGACAGATACGCAGTATTTT. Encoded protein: CASSLVLAGTDTQYF.

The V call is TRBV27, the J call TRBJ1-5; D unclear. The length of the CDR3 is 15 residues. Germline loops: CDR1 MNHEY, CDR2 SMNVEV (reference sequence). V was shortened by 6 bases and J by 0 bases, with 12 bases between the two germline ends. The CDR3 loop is CASRREANSNQPQHF. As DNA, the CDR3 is TGTGCCAGCAGAAGGGAGGCCAATAGCAATCAGCCCCAGCATTTT.

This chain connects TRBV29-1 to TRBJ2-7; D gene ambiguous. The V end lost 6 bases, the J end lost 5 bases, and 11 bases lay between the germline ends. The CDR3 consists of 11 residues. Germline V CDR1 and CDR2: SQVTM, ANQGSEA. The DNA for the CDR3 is TGCAGCGTGTGGAGTAAGGACGAGCAGTACTTC. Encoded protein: CSVWSKDEQYF.

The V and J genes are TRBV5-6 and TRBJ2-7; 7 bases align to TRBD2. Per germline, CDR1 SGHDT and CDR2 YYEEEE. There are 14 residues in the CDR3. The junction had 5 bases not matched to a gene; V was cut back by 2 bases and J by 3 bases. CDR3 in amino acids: CASSFPGGYYEQYF. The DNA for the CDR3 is TGTGCCAGCAGCTTCCCCGGGGGGTACTACGAGCAGTACTTC.

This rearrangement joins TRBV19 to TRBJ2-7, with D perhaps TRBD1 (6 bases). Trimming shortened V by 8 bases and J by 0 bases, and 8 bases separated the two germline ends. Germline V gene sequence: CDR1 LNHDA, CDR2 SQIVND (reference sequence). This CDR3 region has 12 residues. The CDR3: CASGGLSYEQYF. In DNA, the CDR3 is TGTGCCAGTGGGGGCCTCTCCTACGAGCAGTACTTC.

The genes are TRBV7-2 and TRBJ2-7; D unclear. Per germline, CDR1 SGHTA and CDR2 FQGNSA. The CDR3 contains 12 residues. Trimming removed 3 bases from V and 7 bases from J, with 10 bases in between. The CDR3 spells CASSFSSREQYF. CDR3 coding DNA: TGTGCCAGCAGCTTTTCTTCGAGGGAGCAGTACTTC.

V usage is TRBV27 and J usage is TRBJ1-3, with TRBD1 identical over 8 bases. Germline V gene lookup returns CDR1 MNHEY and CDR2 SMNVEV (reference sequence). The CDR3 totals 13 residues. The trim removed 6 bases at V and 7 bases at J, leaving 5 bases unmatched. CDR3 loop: CASSNRQGNTIYF. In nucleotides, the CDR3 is TGTGCCAGCAGCAATCGACAGGGGAACACCATATATTTT.